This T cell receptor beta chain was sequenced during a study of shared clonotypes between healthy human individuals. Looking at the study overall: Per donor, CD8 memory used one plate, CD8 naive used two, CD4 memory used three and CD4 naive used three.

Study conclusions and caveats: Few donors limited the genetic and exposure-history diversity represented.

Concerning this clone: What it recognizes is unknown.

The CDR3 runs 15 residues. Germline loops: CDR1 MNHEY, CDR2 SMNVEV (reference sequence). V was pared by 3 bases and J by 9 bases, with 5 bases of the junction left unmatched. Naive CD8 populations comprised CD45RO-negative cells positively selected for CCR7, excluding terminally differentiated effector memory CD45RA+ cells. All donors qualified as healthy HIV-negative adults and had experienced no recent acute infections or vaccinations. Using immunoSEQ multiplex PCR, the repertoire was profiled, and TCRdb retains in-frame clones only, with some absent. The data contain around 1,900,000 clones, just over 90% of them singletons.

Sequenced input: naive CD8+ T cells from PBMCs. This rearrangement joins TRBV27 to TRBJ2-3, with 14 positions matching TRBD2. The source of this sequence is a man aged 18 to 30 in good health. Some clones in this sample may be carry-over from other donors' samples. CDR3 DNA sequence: TGTGCCAGCAGTTTCCCGACTAGCGGGGGGGACACGCAGTATTTT. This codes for CASSFPTSGGDTQYF.